This is a list of T cell receptor beta chains from one sample in a study of cytomegalovirus exposure and HLA in healthy donors. This table comes from immunoSEQ multiplex PCR, and its TCRdb copy is limited to in-frame clones, with some not included. In the table there are roughly 150,000 clones, 50% to 75% of which are singletons. What was sequenced was PBMCs. The receptors derive from a woman between 25 and 40 years old in good health and CMV-seropositive. CDR3s include the opening cysteine and the closing phenylalanine or tryptophan.

TRBV27	14	TRBJ2-6	CASSLSSGANVLTF
TRBV9	15	TRBJ1-5	CASSPRQGLNQPQHF
TRBV11-2	13	TRBJ1-4	CASSSGLGGKLFF
TRBV6-5	15	TRBJ2-7	CASRFPGTGQSEVYF
TRBV5-1	15	TRBJ2-1	CASSILAGDYNEQFF
TRBV30	13	TRBJ1-5	CAWSAGVDQPQHF
TRBV5-1	14	TRBJ1-2	CASSTGQGAWGYTF
TRBV13	16	TRBJ1-2	CASSLTPGQGAYGYTF
TRBV7-9	16	TRBJ1-2	CASSFTSGQGVYGYTF
TRBV4-2	14	TRBJ1-5	CASSPFPGDQPQHF
TRBV4-1	13	TRBJ1-5	CASSRQPDQPQHF
TRBV2	16	TRBJ1-6	CASSRGRGSYNSPLHF
TRBV19	13	TRBJ1-2	CASSPGTNYGYTF
TRBV5-1	19	TRBJ1-1	CASSGTGTGGGFVSTEAFF
TRBV10-3	16	TRBJ2-1	CAISEYRLAANNEQFF
TRBV5-8	15	TRBJ1-1	CATMGGFGRSTEAFF
TRBV4-1	14	TRBJ1-4	CASSQEGLAGKLFF
TRBV10-2	14	TRBJ1-2	CASSPGQGGYGYTF
TRBV28	14	TRBJ2-7	CASEQGEISYEQYF
TRBV18	14	TRBJ2-7	CASSSGQGGHEQYF
TRBV6-4	14	TRBJ1-1	CASSAVPGNTEAFF
TRBV5-1	16	TRBJ2-3	CASSSGQYASTDTQYF
TRBV6-5	15	TRBJ1-3	CASGHRQGSGNTIYF
TRBV29-1	15	TRBJ1-3	CSVDAAGGSGNTIYF
TRBV10-3	14	TRBJ2-3	CAFSDRGSTDTQYF
TRBV9	13	TRBJ1-2	CASSVADTYGYTF
TRBV9	16	TRBJ1-2	CASSYSREGGRYGYTF
TRBV2	14	TRBJ1-3	CASSGPNSGNTIYF
TRBV5-6	13	TRBJ2-7	CASSLRQSTFEYF
TRBV19	14	TRBJ1-2	CASSPNGGIYGYTF
TRBV10-3	15	TRBJ1-2	CATGQGPFLNYGYTF
TRBV4-1	11	TRBJ2-2	CASSQAKELFF
TRBV11-3	15	TRBJ2-1	CASSLGQGAYNEQFF
TRBV9	12	TRBJ1-1	CASSGDFSEAFF
TRBV11-2	15	TRBJ2-1	CASSVTGGLSNEQFF
TRBV9	13	TRBJ2-3	CASSVGGTDTQYF
TRBV2	13	TRBJ2-3	CASTWSDTDTQYF
TRBV10-3	14	TRBJ2-7	CAISTGTSTYEQYF
TRBV2	13	TRBJ1-2	CASIVGTGSGYTF
TRBV19	15	TRBJ1-2	CASSTQGQSLYGYTF
TRBV5-1	16	TRBJ1-4	CASSLYTQGEGEKLFF
TRBV2	14	TRBJ1-1	CASSGDSMNTEAFF
TRBV4-2	15	TRBJ2-1	CASSPGLAFVNEQFF
TRBV10-3	14	TRBJ2-7	CAIRDGTGAYEQYF
TRBV7-9	14	TRBJ1-4	CASSLEFGREKLFF
TRBV7-8	17	TRBJ2-7	CASSFPNTGEHSYEQYF
TRBV6-9	16	TRBJ2-5	CASSCRTGTSQETQYF
TRBV30	17	TRBJ1-1	CAWSAFLPWTVVGEAFF
TRBV7-9	18	TRBJ2-7	CASSPGQGGDTSPREQYF
TRBV2	11	TRBJ2-7	CASSAAYEQYF
TRBV19	14	TRBJ2-7	CATTGPGGFYEQYF
TRBV4-1	17	TRBJ2-1	CASRAAFRTSGSNEQFF
TRBV5-4	12	TRBJ2-7	CASSLRGYEQYF
TRBV7-9	15	TRBJ1-4	CASSSPDREWRKLFF
TRBV4-1	15	TRBJ1-2	CASSPGGGVNYGYTF
TRBV28	15	TRBJ2-5	CASSSTGGIQETQYF
TRBV2	13	TRBJ1-2	CASKDRNKYGYTF